The 26 T cell receptor beta chains below come from one sample, sequenced in a study of blood T cell repertoires in COVID-19. Profiling relied on immunoSEQ multiplex PCR, and the TCRdb table lists in-frame clones only, not all of them. Here the sample spans 120,000 to 150,000 clones, about 83% being singletons. The sample consisted of peripheral blood. Every receptor here comes from a woman aged 45-65 years with active or convalescent COVID-19.

The rearrangement links TRBV27 to TRBJ2-2, with D tentatively TRBD1 (6 bases). There are 16 residues in the CDR3. Germline V gives CDR1 MNHEY, CDR2 SMNVEV (reference sequence). V was clipped by 6 bases and J by 1 base, with 15 bases between them. The CDR3 loop is CASRATGTGNTGELFF. CDR3 DNA: TGTGCCAGCAGGGCTACAGGGACGGGGAACACCGGGGAGCTGTTTTTT.

The genes are TRBV3-1 (or the pseudogene TRBV3-2) and TRBJ2-2; no clear D gene. Trimming cost V 1 base and J 0 bases, with 3 bases left between them. Germline V lookup: CDR1 LGHDT, CDR2 YNNKEL (reference sequence). This CDR3 is 14 amino acids long. The CDR3: CASSQVANTGELFF. CDR3 bases: TGTGCCAGCAGCCAAGTAGCGAACACCGGGGAGCTGTTTTTT.

The rearrangement links TRBV5-1 to TRBJ1-1, with D perhaps matching TRBD1 (5 bases). The V gene lost 2 bases and the J gene lost 6 bases, with 17 bases spanning the gap. This CDR3 spans 15 amino acids. The V gene's germline CDR1 is SGHRS and CDR2 YFSETQ. CDR3 nucleotide sequence: TGCGCCAGCAGCTTAAAACGACGGCGGGGGGCTGAAGCTTTCTTT. Translation gives CASSLKRRRGAEAFF.

The rearrangement uses TRBV2 and TRBJ1-1; 7 bases align to TRBD1. The trim removed 9 bases at V and 5 bases at J, leaving 12 bases unmatched. Germline CDR1 SNHLY, CDR2 FYNNEI. This CDR3 region has 14 residues. The DNA for the CDR3 is TGTGCCAGTCGTAGACAGGGAGTGTCTACTGAAGCTTTCTTT. It is translated as CASRRQGVSTEAFF.

The rearrangement joins TRBV6-5 to TRBJ1-2, with 9 bases aligning to TRBD1. J lost 7 bases, V lost 6 bases, and 9 bases had no gene match. CDR1 and CDR2 (germline): MNHEY, SVGAGI. This CDR3 is 14 amino acids long. CDR3 residues: CASSRNRGRSGYTF. The CDR3 DNA follows: TGTGCCAGCAGCCGAAACAGGGGGCGTAGTGGCTACACCTTC.

The chain has TRBV20-1 and TRBJ1-1; unclear D gene. The CDR3 length is 11 residues. Looked up from germline, CDR1 is DFQATT and CDR2 is SNEGSKA (reference sequence). The V end lost 4 bases, the J end lost 3 bases, and 6 bases lay between the germline ends. The chain's CDR3 is CSAKEDTEAFF. The CDR3 DNA sequence: TGCAGTGCTAAGGAGGACACTGAAGCTTTCTTT.

The chain combines TRBV28 with TRBJ2-1; D remains ambiguous. V lost 5 bases and J lost 8, with 7 bases in between. CDR3 length: 11 amino acids. Germline-derived CDR1 and CDR2 are MDHEN and SYDVKM. CDR3 protein: CASSRGYEQFF. The DNA for the CDR3 is TGTGCCAGCAGTCGAGGTTATGAGCAGTTCTTC. The full variable domain, with the rest looked up from reference TRBV28 and TRBJ2-1, is DVKVTQSSRYLVKRTGEKVFLECVQDMDHENMFWYRQDPGLGLRLIYFSYDVKMKEKGDIPEGYSVSREKKERFSLILESASTNQTSMYLCASSRGYEQFFGPGTRLTVL.

This clone has a single count. The CDR3 loop reads CASSYTGYEQYF. The CDR3, as DNA: TGTGCCAGCAGTTATACTGGTTACGAGCAGTACTTC. The rearrangement joins TRBV6-6 to TRBJ2-7; D gene uncertain. The germline CDR1 and CDR2 sequences are MNHNY and SVGAGI (reference sequence). Trimming cost V 3 bases and J 4 bases, with 7 bases left between them. The CDR3 extends over 12 amino acids.

This chain links TRBV11-2 with TRBJ1-1; no reliable D call. There are 13 residues in the CDR3. In germline, CDR1 is SGHAT, CDR2 FQNNGV. V was trimmed by 5 bases and J by 10 bases, leaving 17 bases between them. The CDR3 reads CASSNPAPTPAFF. The CDR3 bases are TGTGCCAGCAGCAATCCTGCCCCGACTCCAGCTTTCTTT.

This chain connects TRBV9 to TRBJ2-6; the match to TRBD2 covers 7 bases. CDR3 size: 17 residues. Per the germline V gene, CDR1 is SGDLS and CDR2 is YYNGEE. The ends lost 3 bases at V and 0 bases at J; junction bases unmatched: 6. CDR3 amino acids: CASSGGEGSSGANVLTF. For the CDR3, the DNA is TGTGCCAGCAGCGGAGGGGAGGGAAGCTCTGGGGCCAACGTCCTGACTTTC.

J is TRBJ2-7 and V is TRBV30, with 7 bases that match TRBD2. V dropped 5 bases and J dropped 4; count of bases not matched to a gene: 8. CDR1 is GTSNPN, CDR2 SVGIG, per germline (reference sequence). This CDR3 is 13 amino acids long. CDR3 bases: TGTGCCTGGGGGGCTAGCGGTGGGTACGAGCAGTACTTC. The encoded protein is CAWGASGGYEQYF.

The chain recombines TRBV3-1 (or the pseudogene TRBV3-2) with TRBJ2-7; possible D gene TRBD2, 5 bases. Germline V CDR1 and CDR2: LGHDT, YNNKEL (reference sequence). The V gene lost 0 bases and the J gene lost 7 bases, with 10 bases spanning the gap. The CDR3 contains 13 residues. The CDR3 DNA is TGTGCCAGCAGCCAAGACCCAGGAGGAGAGCAGTACTTC. It translates to CASSQDPGGEQYF.

As regards this clone: Other DNA sequences in the sample encode the same CDR3. This sequence joins TRBV4-2 and TRBJ2-3; D might be TRBD2 (6 bases). The CDR3 has 14 residues. Looked up from germline, CDR1 is LGHNA and CDR2 is YNFKEQ. Trimming left V 3 bases short and J 6 bases short, with 13 bases between. The CDR3 bases are TGTGCCAGCAGCCAGGGGACTTCACGCGATACGCAGTATTTT. Protein sequence: CASSQGTSRDTQYF.

The chain carries TRBV6-5 and TRBJ1-5; 7 bases are a match to TRBD1. From germline, CDR1 is MNHEY and CDR2 SVGAGI. The CDR3 loop spans 15 amino acids. With 5 bases clipped from V and 3 bases from J, the junction kept 7 bases outside the gene matches. CDR3 loop: CASSRDRVNNQPQHF. The CDR3 DNA sequence: TGTGCCAGCAGTAGAGACAGGGTGAACAATCAGCCCCAGCATTTT.

This rearrangement joins TRBV18 to TRBJ2-7, with D tentatively TRBD1 (5 bases). Trimming stripped 4 bases from V and 3 bases from J, with 10 bases between. Germline CDR1 KGHSH, CDR2 LQKENI. CDR3 size: 13 residues. CDR3 nucleotides: TGTGCCAGCTCACGAGACAGAAACTACGAGCAGTACTTC. It codes for CASSRDRNYEQYF.

The V call is TRBV7-9, the J call TRBJ1-6; maybe TRBD1 (6 bases). The CDR3 sequence is 14 residues long. V lost 5 bases to trimming and J lost 10 bases, with 15 bases between them. CDR1 SEHNR and CDR2 FQNEAQ come from the germline V gene (reference sequence). The CDR3 sequence is CASSRDTPYSPLHF. In DNA, the CDR3 is TGTGCCAGCAGCCGGGACACCCCGTACTCACCCCTCCACTTT.

The chain uses TRBV25-1 and TRBJ2-7, with 11 bases identical to TRBD2. The CDR3 is made up of 17 amino acids. V shed 1 base and J 9 bases; nucleotides not matched to a gene: 14. Per the germline V gene, CDR1 is MGHDK and CDR2 is SYGVNS. In DNA, the CDR3 is TGTGCCAGCAGTGAATGGACCGGGACTAGCGGCCCTTATGGGCAGTACTTC. As protein: CASSEWTGTSGPYGQYF.

The rearrangement uses TRBV6-2 or TRBV6-3 and TRBJ2-3; tentative D call: TRBD2 (5 bases). Germline loops: CDR1 MNHEY, CDR2 SVGEGT. Trimming took off 6 bases at V and 4 bases at J, with 17 bases between the two ends. This CDR3 contains 15 residues. CDR3 residues: CASSGDPGRADTQYF. CDR3 in DNA: TGTGCCAGCAGCGGAGACCCTGGGCGGGCAGATACGCAGTATTTT.

V and J are TRBV3-1 (or the pseudogene TRBV3-2) and TRBJ2-1, with D perhaps TRBD2 (5 bases). Trimming cost V 1 base and J 7 bases, with 17 bases left between them. This CDR3 is 16 amino acids long. Germline CDR1 and CDR2: LGHDT and YNNKEL (reference sequence). CDR3 sequence reads: CASSQATLLTGNEQFF. Written as DNA, the CDR3 is TGTGCCAGCAGCCAAGCGACCCTTCTCACGGGGAATGAGCAGTTCTTC.

V usage is TRBV5-4 and J usage is TRBJ2-6, with 7 bases identical to TRBD1. Losses at the gene ends were 9 bases for V and 0 bases for J; bases not matched to a gene: 9. The CDR3 spans 16 residues. CDR1 and CDR2 from the germline V gene are SGHNT and YYREEE (reference sequence). The CDR3 loop reads CATARGQSSGANVLTF. DNA for the CDR3: TGTGCCACCGCCAGGGGACAGTCCTCTGGGGCCAACGTCCTGACTTTC.

This clone was observed a handful of times. The chain is built from TRBV3-1 (or the pseudogene TRBV3-2) and TRBJ2-1, with 10 bases that match TRBD2. Germline V CDR1 and CDR2: LGHDT, YNNKEL (reference sequence). The CDR3 consists of 15 residues. Trimming cost V 6 bases and J 9 bases; bases outside gene matches: 11. CDR3 region: CASSPPSGSSSEQFF. CDR3 sequence (DNA): TGTGCCAGCAGTCCCCCTAGCGGGAGTTCGAGTGAGCAGTTCTTC.

This clone was observed a few times. The genes are TRBV13 and TRBJ1-2; D gene ambiguous. Trimming cost V 5 bases and J 6 bases, with 16 bases left between them. The V gene's germline CDR1 is PRHDT and CDR2 FYEKMQ (reference sequence). This CDR3 region has 14 residues. The CDR3 region has the DNA TGTGCCAGCAGCATTACCCTCTTACGAGATGGCTACACCTTC. This translates into CASSITLLRDGYTF.

The chain has TRBV25-1 and TRBJ1-2, with D hard to call. From germline, CDR1 is MGHDK and CDR2 SYGVNS. CDR3 size: 13 residues. The V gene lost 0 bases and the J gene lost 6 bases, with 8 bases spanning the gap. CDR3 in DNA: TGTGCCAGCAGTGAATACCGGGGTCATGGCTACACCTTC. Its translation is CASSEYRGHGYTF.

J is TRBJ1-3 and V is TRBV7-2, with D maybe TRBD1 (6 bases). Germline CDR1 SGHTA, CDR2 FQGNSA. This CDR3 has 16 residues. The germline V and J ends were trimmed by 4 bases and 0 bases, with 13 bases remaining between them. The CDR3 DNA is TGTGCCAGCAGCTCCGGGACAACCCGCTCTGGAAACACCATATATTTT. This gives the protein CASSSGTTRSGNTIYF.

This chain uses TRBV28 with TRBJ1-1, with 8 bases that match TRBD1. The CDR3 is 14 residues long. V shed 5 bases and J 5 bases; nucleotides not matched to a gene: 7. Germline CDR1 is MDHEN and CDR2 is SYDVKM. The CDR3 nucleotides are TGTGCCAGCAGTAGCAGGGGGCGGAGGACTGAAGCTTTCTTT. As protein: CASSSRGRRTEAFF.

The V and J genes are TRBV27 and TRBJ2-7; D might be TRBD1 (6 bases). The ends were cut back, 6 bases at V and 4 bases at J, with 10 bases in the middle. Germline lookup yields CDR1 MNHEY and CDR2 SMNVEV (reference sequence). CDR3 size: 12 residues. CDR3 bases: TGTGCCAGCAGCAACAGGGTTTACGAGCAGTACTTC. This translates into CASSNRVYEQYF.